Listed here are 5 T cell receptor beta chains from one sample, sequenced in a study of T cells after yellow fever vaccination. MiXCR, run by TCRdb on the 5' RACE reads, gives a single entry per CDR3 protein. The sample lists over 110,000 distinct CDR3 sequences, about 8% occurring once. Specimen: CD4+ T cells sorted from PBMCs, collected 5 days after the yellow fever booster vaccination. Receptors were obtained from a man aged 25-40 years who received the YFV17D yellow fever vaccine.

This clonotype was detected only a few times. The V and J genes are TRBV20-1 and TRBJ2-1, with 7 bases matching TRBD2. The junction had 8 bases not matched to a gene; V was cut back by 6 bases and J by 3 bases. Germline V gene lookup returns CDR1 DFQATT and CDR2 SNEGSKA (reference sequence). CDR3 length: 14 amino acids. The CDR3 DNA reads TGCAGTGCCCCGGTCATAGCGGGCTACAATGAGCAGTTCTTC. The encoded protein is CSAPVIAGYNEQFF.

This clonotype was detected many times. The chain uses TRBV12-3 or TRBV12-4 and TRBJ2-2; 8 nucleotides match TRBD2. This CDR3 spans 14 amino acids. With V trimmed by 6 bases and J by 6 bases, 6 bases remained unmatched. The CDR3 DNA reads TGTGCCAGCAGGCGAGCGGGAGCGGCCGGGGAGCTGTTTTTT. It specifies CASRRAGAAGELFF.

This clonotype has ten or more counts. The chain couples TRBV7-2 to TRBJ1-2; 10 nucleotides align to TRBD1. Germline V CDR1 and CDR2: SGHTA, FQGNSA. J was trimmed by 6 bases and V by 6 bases; bases with no gene match: 7. The CDR3 has 14 residues. CDR3 in DNA: TGTGCCAGCAGGGACCGTGGGACAGGGGATGGCTACACCTTC. Its translation is CASRDRGTGDGYTF.

The sample holds many counts of this clonotype. This rearrangement joins TRBV5-1 to TRBJ2-1; no firm D call. Germline values: CDR1 SGHRS, CDR2 YFSETQ. The CDR3 runs 16 residues. V was trimmed by 0 bases and J by 0 bases, leaving 10 bases between them. In DNA form, the CDR3 reads TGCGCCAGCAGCTTGGAGCCCCTACACTCCTACAATGAGCAGTTCTTC. This sequence encodes CASSLEPLHSYNEQFF.

This clonotype occurred many times. The rearrangement joins TRBV9 to TRBJ2-4, with 12 positions matching TRBD2. CDR3 length: 16 amino acids. Germline V CDR1 and CDR2: SGDLS, YYNGEE. The V and J ends lost 4 bases and 5 bases, in that order; junction bases with no gene match: 7. The CDR3 reads CASSPLAGGTQNIQYF. DNA of the CDR3: TGTGCCAGCAGCCCACTAGCGGGAGGTACCCAAAACATTCAGTACTTC. The full variable domain, in which reference TRBV9 and TRBJ2-4 provide the parts outside the CDR3, is DSGVTQTPKHLITATGQRVTLRCSPRSGDLSVYWYQQSLDQGLQFLIQYYNGEERAKGNILERFSAQQFPDLHSELNLSSLELGDSALYFCASSPLAGGTQNIQYFGAGTRLSVL.